This is a list of T cell receptor beta chains from one sample in a study of T cell repertoires in cytomegalovirus infection. TCRdb re-called the reads with MiXCR, one entry per CDR3 protein. The sample lists about 700,000 distinct CDR3 sequences; around 30% were seen once. These receptors' antigens are unknown. The sample in question was cultured PBMCs, obtained from culture after CMV antigen stimulation. Source of these receptors: a human donor in good health (CMV status not recorded). Some clones in this sample may be carry-over from other donors' samples. Each CDR3 is given with its conserved first and last residue. D genes are given only for firm matches. The size field is filled for only some rows; it gives once, few, many or a size class.

d_call: TRBD1
clone_size: many
j_call: TRBJ2-1
v_call: TRBV7-2
cdr3_nt: TGTGCCAGCAGCTTTGACAGGGGCCAATACAATGAGCAGTTCTTC
cdr3_aa: CASSFDRGQYNEQFF

d_call: NA
clone_size: few
j_call: TRBJ2-5
v_call: TRBV29-1
cdr3_nt: TGCAGCCGTACGGGGTGGCGGGAGACCCAGTACTTC
cdr3_aa: CSRTGWRETQYF

d_call: TRBD2
clone_size: few
j_call: TRBJ2-5
v_call: TRBV5-4
cdr3_nt: TGTGCCAGCAGCTTGGTAACTAGCGGGTCCCGTCCGACCCAGTACTTC
cdr3_aa: CASSLVTSGSRPTQYF

d_call: TRBD1
clone_size: NA
j_call: TRBJ1-2
v_call: TRBV20-1
cdr3_nt: TGCAGTGCTAGAGATGGACAGGGGGCGGGGGGCTACACCTTC
cdr3_aa: CSARDGQGAGGYTF

d_call: NA
clone_size: NA
j_call: TRBJ2-5
v_call: TRBV20-1
cdr3_nt: TGCAGTGCTGGCCATGGAGGGGGCGCGTCAGAGACCCAGTACTTC
cdr3_aa: CSAGHGGGASETQYF

d_call: NA
clone_size: NA
j_call: TRBJ1-1
v_call: TRBV12-3/TRBV12-4
cdr3_nt: TGTGCCAGCAGCCAACTAACAAGTACTGAAGCTTTCTTT
cdr3_aa: CASSQLTSTEAFF

d_call: TRBD2
clone_size: once
j_call: TRBJ2-3
v_call: TRBV2
cdr3_nt: TGTGCCAGCAGCGAGACTAGCGGGGGGGCCAAAACGCAGTATTTT
cdr3_aa: CASSETSGGAKTQYF

d_call: NA
clone_size: few
j_call: TRBJ2-5
v_call: TRBV4-3
cdr3_nt: TGCGCCAGCAGCCAAGATAATTACGAGACCCAGTACTTC
cdr3_aa: CASSQDNYETQYF

d_call: TRBD1
clone_size: once
j_call: TRBJ2-1
v_call: TRBV29-1
cdr3_nt: TGCAGCGTTCAAGGAGAGAAGACAGGGGTTGGTGTAAATCTTAATGAGCAGTTCTTC
cdr3_aa: CSVQGEKTGVGVNLNEQFF

d_call: NA
clone_size: NA
j_call: TRBJ1-1
v_call: TRBV2
cdr3_nt: TGTGCCAGCAGTGAATTGGGGGGGCGGAACACTGAAGCTTTCTTT
cdr3_aa: CASSELGGRNTEAFF

d_call: NA
clone_size: NA
j_call: TRBJ2-1
v_call: TRBV5-6
cdr3_nt: TGTGCCAGCAGCCTGGGACAAGGGGCGAGGAATGAGCAGTTCTTC
cdr3_aa: CASSLGQGARNEQFF

d_call: NA
clone_size: many
j_call: TRBJ2-7
v_call: TRBV7-2
cdr3_nt: TGTGCCAGCAGAGGGGTAGCTCGAGATCACGAGCAGTACTTC
cdr3_aa: CASRGVARDHEQYF

d_call: NA
clone_size: NA
j_call: TRBJ2-7
v_call: TRBV5-1
cdr3_nt: TGCGCCAGCAGCGAAAGCAGGGGATTCTTTTACTTC
cdr3_aa: CASSESRGFFYF

d_call: NA
clone_size: NA
j_call: TRBJ1-1
v_call: TRBV7-9
cdr3_nt: TGTGCCAGCAGCTTAGGATCCAGAACAAGCGCTGAAGCTTTCTTT
cdr3_aa: CASSLGSRTSAEAFF

d_call: NA
clone_size: few
j_call: TRBJ1-5
v_call: TRBV19
cdr3_nt: TGTGCCAGTAGTAATCTCGAGGAGCCCCAGCATTTT
cdr3_aa: CASSNLEEPQHF

d_call: NA
clone_size: many
j_call: TRBJ2-5
v_call: TRBV7-2
cdr3_nt: TGTGCCAGCAGCTTAGGTATCCAGAACAAAGAGACCCAGTACTTC
cdr3_aa: CASSLGIQNKETQYF

d_call: TRBD1
clone_size: NA
j_call: TRBJ2-5
v_call: TRBV7-9
cdr3_nt: TGTGCCAGCAGCTTGTCCCGGACAGGCCAAGAGACCCAGTACTTC
cdr3_aa: CASSLSRTGQETQYF